The next 13 T cell receptor beta chains were all read from a single sample in a study of cytomegalovirus exposure and HLA in healthy donors. The PCR was carried out with 60 Vbeta primers and 13 Jbeta primers. TCRdb's copy holds only in-frame clones and misses some; the assay was immunoSEQ multiplex PCR. This table holds approximately 190,000 clones, 84% found once. Sequencing used PBMCs. The receptors were gathered from a boy aged 5-17 years in good health and CMV-seronegative.

The V call is TRBV10-3, the J call TRBJ1-2; TRBD1 might be the D (6 bases). Trimming removed 6 bases at V and 10 bases at J, with 15 bases between. The CDR3 extends over 12 amino acids. Germline CDR1 and CDR2: ENHRY and SYGVKD. CDR3 coding DNA: TGTGCCATCAGCCGGGACACCGACTACTACACCTTC. Translated, it gives CAISRDTDYYTF.

This clone was recorded once. The rearrangement links TRBV30 to TRBJ2-3; D is unclear. Trimming pared 5 bases from V and 5 bases from J, leaving 5 bases between. Germline-derived CDR1 and CDR2 are GTSNPN and SVGIG (reference sequence). CDR3 length equals 10 residues. The CDR3 sequence: CAWRLDTQYF. In DNA form, the CDR3 reads TGTGCCTGGCGGTTAGATACGCAGTATTTT.

In DNA form, the CDR3 reads TGTGCCTGGAGTAAGGGGAATGGCTACACCTTC. It specifies CAWSKGNGYTF. This chain links TRBV30 with TRBJ1-2, with a possible D match to TRBD1 (5 bases). Germline V gives CDR1 GTSNPN, CDR2 SVGIG (reference sequence). CDR3 length equals 11 residues. V was clipped by 2 bases and J by 6 bases, with 7 bases between them.

The J gene is TRBJ1-1, the V gene TRBV13, with 7 bases matching TRBD1. The ends lost 5 bases at V and 9 bases at J; junction bases unmatched: 6. The germline V gene has CDR1 PRHDT and CDR2 FYEKMQ (reference sequence). The CDR3 has 12 amino acids. The CDR3, as DNA: TGTGCCAGCAGCCGTGACAGGGTGAAAGCTTTCTTT. Its protein product is CASSRDRVKAFF.

CDR3 amino acids: CASSPVGTGGYSPLHF. CDR3 in DNA: TGTGCCAGCTCACCAGTTGGGACAGGGGGTTATTCACCCCTCCACTTT. The chain has TRBV18 and TRBJ1-6; 11 bases align to TRBD1. This CDR3 has 16 amino acids. V gave up 2 bases and J gave up 8 bases; unmatched junction bases: 5. Germline CDR1 reads KGHSH; CDR2 reads LQKENI.

This chain connects TRBV5-1 to TRBJ1-4; the match to TRBD1 covers 8 bases. J was trimmed by 4 bases and V by 1 base; bases with no gene match: 3. The CDR3 is made up of 15 amino acids. Germline CDR1 is SGHRS and CDR2 is YFSETQ. This CDR3 reads CASSLTGGGNEKLFF. The CDR3 nucleotides read TGCGCCAGCAGCTTGACAGGGGGAGGTAATGAAAAACTGTTTTTT.

This rearrangement joins TRBV5-1 to TRBJ2-5, with a possible D match to TRBD1 (5 bases). CDR3 size: 16 residues. In germline, CDR1 is SGHRS, CDR2 YFSETQ. Deletions cut 0 bases from V and 5 bases from J, with 17 bases between. This CDR3 reads CASSLGRRQGEETQYF. DNA of the CDR3: TGCGCCAGCAGCTTGGGCCGCAGGCAGGGTGAGGAGACCCAGTACTTC.

This clone was found once. CDR3 protein: CASRQGSGYEQYF. The CDR3 nucleotides read TGTGCCAGTCGACAGGGTTCAGGCTACGAGCAGTACTTC. This rearrangement joins TRBV6-5 to TRBJ2-7, with 7 bases aligning to TRBD1. J was trimmed by 3 bases and V by 9 bases; bases with no gene match: 8. Germline V gene data show CDR1 as MNHEY and CDR2 as SVGAGI. The CDR3 covers 13 residues.

The J gene is TRBJ2-5, the V gene TRBV29-1; 13 bases map to TRBD2. After removal of 7 bases from V and 2 bases from J, the junction contained 10 bases not matched to a gene. Germline-derived CDR1 and CDR2 are SQVTM and ANQGSEA. This CDR3 comprises 16 residues. The CDR3 loop is CSARGGTSGDQETQYF. The CDR3 coding sequence is TGCAGCGCCCGAGGTGGGACTAGCGGGGATCAAGAGACCCAGTACTTC.

V and J are TRBV27 and TRBJ1-1; D gene uncertain. This CDR3 is 8 amino acids long. Germline assignment: CDR1 MNHEY and CDR2 SMNVEV (reference sequence). The CDR3 protein is CDPETDFF. Here the CDR3 DNA reads TGTGACCCAGAAACCGATTTCTTT.

The rearrangement uses TRBV27 and TRBJ2-4; D unresolved. CDR3 length: 14 residues. Germline V lookup: CDR1 MNHEY, CDR2 SMNVEV (reference sequence). Trimming took 0 bases from V and 2 from J, leaving 5 bases between them. The CDR3 is CASSLSGPKNIQYF. The CDR3 DNA follows: TGTGCCAGCAGTTTATCCGGTCCCAAAAACATTCAGTACTTC.

V is TRBV30 and J is TRBJ2-5; 7 bases are a match to TRBD1. Germline CDR1 GTSNPN, CDR2 SVGIG (reference sequence). The trim removed 7 bases at V and 0 bases at J, leaving 17 bases unmatched. The CDR3 covers 17 residues. CDR3 region: CASRTRGLRVNQETQYF. The CDR3 nucleotides read TGTGCCTCCCGTACGAGGGGGCTTCGGGTGAACCAAGAGACCCAGTACTTC.

The chain has TRBV5-6 and TRBJ2-3; a possible D gene is TRBD1 (5 bases). CDR1 and CDR2 (germline): SGHDT, YYEEEE. Trimming pared 5 bases from V and 4 bases from J, leaving 8 bases between. This CDR3 spans 12 amino acids. The CDR3 DNA follows: TGTGCCAGCAGGAAAGGGGCAGATACGCAGTATTTT. This encodes CASRKGADTQYF.